A selection of T cell receptor beta chains follows, all from one sample in a study of blood T cells in healthy people across ages. From the 5' RACE reads, TCRdb called clonotypes with MiXCR, one entry per CDR3 protein. The table lists about 1.6 million distinct CDR3 sequences, 34% of them singletons. The specimen was blood. These TCRs come from a woman aged 25 to 45 in good health. The CDR3 runs from the conserved cysteine through the conserved F or W. Each record gives: D gene, clone size, V gene, J gene, CDR3 protein, CDR3 DNA. D genes are given only for firm matches. Some rows mark clone size as missing; the rest say once, few, many or name a class of expanded clone.

>.|.|TRBV28|TRBJ2-1
CASTPYQGQGHNEQFF
TGTGCCAGCACCCCCTACCAGGGCCAGGGGCACAATGAGCAGTTCTTC
>.|few|TRBV5-1|TRBJ1-1
CASSLAARGNTEAFF
TGCGCCAGCAGCTTGGCTGCCAGGGGTAACACTGAAGCTTTCTTT
>TRBD1|many|TRBV27|TRBJ2-1
CASSLWDRAGEQFF
TGTGCCAGCAGTTTATGGGACAGGGCCGGTGAGCAGTTCTTC
>.|few|TRBV20-1|TRBJ2-1
CSAGGPIGSYNEQFF
TGCAGTGCAGGCGGGCCCATCGGCTCCTACAATGAGCAGTTCTTC
>TRBD2|.|TRBV5-1|TRBJ2-4
CASSRAGGDFAKNIQYF
TGCGCCAGCAGCAGGGCGGGGGGCGACTTTGCCAAAAACATTCAGTACTTC
>.|.|TRBV7-9|TRBJ2-5
CASSFKSIWATGTQETQYF
TGTGCCAGCAGCTTCAAGTCGATCTGGGCAACCGGTACCCAAGAGACCCAGTACTTC
>TRBD1|.|TRBV2|TRBJ1-2
CASSEQGAGRVYGYTF
TGTGCCAGCTCGGAACAGGGGGCAGGCCGCGTCTATGGCTACACCTTC
>.|.|TRBV20-1|TRBJ1-2
CSAATDTTYGYTF
TGCAGTGCAGCAACTGATACAACTTATGGCTACACCTTC
>.|few|TRBV7-9|TRBJ2-7
CASTLQVLREQYF
TGTGCCAGCACCCTTCAGGTTTTGCGCGAGCAGTACTTC
>TRBD1|few|TRBV9|TRBJ2-5
CASSVYGTGQETQYF
TGTGCCAGCAGCGTATACGGGACAGGACAAGAGACCCAGTACTTC
>.|.|TRBV4-1|TRBJ2-1
CASSQGVLAYNEQFF
TGCGCCAGCAGCCAAGGGGTACTAGCCTACAATGAGCAGTTCTTC
>.|.|TRBV6-1|TRBJ1-4
CASSELREKLFF
TGTGCCAGCAGTGAATTACGGGAAAAACTGTTTTTT
>.|.|TRBV6-1|TRBJ2-7
CASTLGSIAYEQYF
TGTGCCAGCACCCTAGGGAGTATCGCCTACGAGCAGTACTTC
>.|.|TRBV7-2|TRBJ2-7
CANLWPDRYYEQYF
TGTGCCAATTTGTGGCCGGACAGATACTACGAGCAGTACTTC
>.|.|TRBV2|TRBJ2-2
CASSERAGKTSGELFF
TGTGCCAGCAGTGAACGGGCAGGGAAAACGTCCGGGGAGCTGTTTTTT
>TRBD2|.|TRBV20-1|TRBJ2-1
CSAPRAGGPYNEQFF
TGCAGTGCACCTAGGGCGGGGGGACCCTACAATGAGCAGTTCTTC
>.|.|TRBV28|TRBJ1-2
CASSSTGGAAYGYTF
TGTGCCAGCAGTTCGACGGGGGGAGCCGCCTATGGCTACACCTTC
>.|.|TRBV12-3/TRBV12-4|TRBJ1-6
CASSPLRLNNSPLHF
TGTGCCAGCAGTCCCCTACGGCTGAATAATTCACCCCTCCACTTT
>.|many|TRBV29-1|TRBJ1-2
CSVRTPTRLNYGYTF
TGCAGCGTTCGGACACCAACTAGATTAAACTATGGCTACACCTTC
>.|.|TRBV7-8|TRBJ2-1
CASMTVSDEQFF
TGTGCCAGCATGACCGTCAGCGATGAGCAGTTCTTC
>TRBD1|few|TRBV2|TRBJ2-1
CASSDSGGWSQQFF
TGTGCCAGCAGTGATTCAGGGGGCTGGAGCCAGCAGTTCTTC
>TRBD2|.|TRBV28|TRBJ2-3
CASVPLAGPVSSSTDTQYF
TGTGCCAGCGTTCCCCTAGCGGGACCCGTTAGTTCTAGCACAGATACGCAGTATTTT
>.|.|TRBV20-1|TRBJ2-1
CSAGGRQQAYNEQFF
TGCAGTGCTGGGGGCAGGCAGCAGGCCTACAATGAGCAGTTCTTC
>.|.|TRBV27|TRBJ1-2
CASSLWFGYGYTF
TGTGCCAGCAGTTTATGGTTCGGGTATGGCTACACCTTC
>TRBD2|few|TRBV5-1|TRBJ2-1
CASSTETSYEQFF
TGCGCCAGCAGCACGGAGACTAGCTATGAGCAGTTCTTC
>TRBD2|.|TRBV5-6|TRBJ2-7
CASSRAGETYEQYF
TGTGCCAGCTCCAGGGCGGGGGAAACCTACGAGCAGTACTTC
>.|.|TRBV6-5|TRBJ2-3
CASGGEVGLPDTQYF
TGTGCCAGCGGTGGGGAGGTGGGTTTGCCAGATACGCAGTATTTT
>.|few|TRBV4-1|TRBJ2-5
CASSIYDLEETQYF
TGCGCCAGCAGCATCTACGATCTGGAGGAGACCCAGTACTTC
>TRBD1|few|TRBV20-1|TRBJ2-7
CSARAIDRGLYEQYF
TGCAGTGCTAGAGCTATAGACAGGGGGCTATACGAGCAGTACTTC
>.|few|TRBV25-1|TRBJ2-7
CASRAGTLDEQYF
TGTGCCAGCCGAGCCGGGACCCTCGACGAGCAGTACTTC
>.|.|TRBV18|TRBJ2-1
CASSPSLEHYNERFF
TGTGCCAGCTCACCATCACTAGAACACTACAATGAGCGGTTCTTC
>.|few|TRBV28|TRBJ2-3
CASSLHRSADTQYF
TGTGCCAGCAGTTTGCACAGGTCTGCAGATACGCAGTATTTT
>TRBD1|.|TRBV29-1|TRBJ2-7
CSVADRGLSYEQYF
TGCAGCGTCGCGGACAGGGGGCTTTCCTACGAGCAGTACTTC
>.|many|TRBV7-9|TRBJ1-1
CASSLGGGTAEAFF
TGTGCCAGCAGTTTAGGAGGGGGTACAGCTGAAGCTTTCTTT
>.|.|TRBV7-9|TRBJ2-7
CASSLGPEGPYEQYF
TGTGCCAGCAGCTTAGGACCGGAGGGCCCCTACGAGCAGTACTTC
>.|many|TRBV29-1|TRBJ2-1
CSVEVPGRGNEQFF
TGCAGCGTTGAGGTCCCAGGAAGGGGCAATGAGCAGTTCTTC
>TRBD2|.|TRBV20-1|TRBJ2-3
CSANLAGSDTQYF
TGCAGTGCTAATCTAGCGGGGTCAGATACGCAGTATTTT
>.|.|TRBV6-2/TRBV6-3|TRBJ1-6
CASSYGLNGVYNSPLHF
TGTGCCAGCAGTTACGGCTTGAACGGGGTCTATAATTCACCCCTCCACTTT
>.|.|TRBV2|TRBJ1-1
CASPSTAGKNTEAFF
TGTGCCAGCCCGTCAACGGCAGGGAAGAACACTGAAGCTTTCTTT
>.|few|TRBV27|TRBJ2-7
CASSLNPPTYGTSYYEQYF
TGTGCCAGCAGTTTAAACCCTCCAACATACGGTACGAGCTATTACGAGCAGTACTTC
>.|.|TRBV7-9|TRBJ2-7
CASQQDFSYEQYF
TGTGCCAGTCAACAGGATTTCTCCTACGAGCAGTACTTC
>.|.|TRBV6-6|TRBJ1-1
CASSVLGQGVDEAFF
TGTGCCAGCAGCGTGCTGGGCCAGGGCGTGGACGAAGCTTTCTTT
>TRBD1|.|TRBV15|TRBJ1-2
CATSRDRLFTGALNYGYTF
TGTGCCACCAGCAGAGACCGACTGTTTACAGGGGCCCTAAACTATGGCTACACCTTC
>TRBD2|.|TRBV7-2|TRBJ2-1
CASSTSGGLGNEQFF
TGTGCCAGCAGCACTAGCGGGGGACTTGGGAATGAGCAGTTCTTC
>.|.|TRBV4-1|TRBJ2-7
CASSQDGVRGFPGEQYF
TGCGCCAGCAGCCAAGATGGCGTCAGGGGTTTCCCGGGCGAGCAGTACTTC
>TRBD1|.|TRBV4-1|TRBJ1-1
CASSPPGQRNTEAFF
TGCGCCAGCAGCCCCCCGGGACAGCGGAACACTGAAGCTTTCTTT
>.|few|TRBV12-3/TRBV12-4|TRBJ1-5
CASARRGQFHQPQHF
TGTGCCAGCGCGAGGAGAGGACAGTTCCATCAGCCCCAGCATTTT
>TRBD2|few|TRBV7-9|TRBJ2-5
CASSDRLAGTQETQYF
TGTGCCAGCAGCGATCGACTAGCGGGAACTCAAGAGACCCAGTACTTC